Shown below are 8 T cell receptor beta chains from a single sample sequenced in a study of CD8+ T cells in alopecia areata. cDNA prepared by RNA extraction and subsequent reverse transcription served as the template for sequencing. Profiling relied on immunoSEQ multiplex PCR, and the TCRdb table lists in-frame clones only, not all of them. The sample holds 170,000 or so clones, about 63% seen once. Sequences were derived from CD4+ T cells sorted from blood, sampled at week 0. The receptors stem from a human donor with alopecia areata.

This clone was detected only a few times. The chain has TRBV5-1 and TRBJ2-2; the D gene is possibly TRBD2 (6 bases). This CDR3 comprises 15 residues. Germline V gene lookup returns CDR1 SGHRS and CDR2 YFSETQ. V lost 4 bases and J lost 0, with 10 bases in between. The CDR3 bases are TGCGCCAGCAGCCAGGGACTCGCGAACACCGGGGAGCTGTTTTTT. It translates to CASSQGLANTGELFF.

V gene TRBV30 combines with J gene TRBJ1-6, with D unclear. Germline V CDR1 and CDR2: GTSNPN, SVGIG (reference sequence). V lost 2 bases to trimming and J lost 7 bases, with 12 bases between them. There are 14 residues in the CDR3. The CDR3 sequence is CAWSSPGGNSPLHF. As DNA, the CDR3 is TGTGCCTGGAGTTCTCCCGGTGGAAATTCACCCCTCCACTTT.

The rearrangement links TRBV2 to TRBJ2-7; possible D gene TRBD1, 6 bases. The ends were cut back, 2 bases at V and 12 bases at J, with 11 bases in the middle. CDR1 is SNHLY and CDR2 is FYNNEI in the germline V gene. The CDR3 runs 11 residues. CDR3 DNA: TGTGCCAGCAGTGAAAAGGGGGTATGGTACTTC. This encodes CASSEKGVWYF.

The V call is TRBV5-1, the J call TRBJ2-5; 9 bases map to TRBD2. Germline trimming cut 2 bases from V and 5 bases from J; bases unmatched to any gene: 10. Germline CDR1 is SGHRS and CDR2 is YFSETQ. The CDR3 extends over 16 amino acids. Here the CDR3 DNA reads TGCGCCAGCAGCTTAGTCGGGACTAGCACTTCGGAGACCCAGTACTTC. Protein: CASSLVGTSTSETQYF.

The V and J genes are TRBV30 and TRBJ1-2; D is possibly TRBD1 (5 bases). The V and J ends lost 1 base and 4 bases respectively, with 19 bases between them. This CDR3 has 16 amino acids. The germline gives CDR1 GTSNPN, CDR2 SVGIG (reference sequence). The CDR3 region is CAWSDTPRGGRYGYTF. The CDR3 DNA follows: TGTGCCTGGAGTGACACGCCAAGGGGCGGACGCTATGGCTACACCTTC.

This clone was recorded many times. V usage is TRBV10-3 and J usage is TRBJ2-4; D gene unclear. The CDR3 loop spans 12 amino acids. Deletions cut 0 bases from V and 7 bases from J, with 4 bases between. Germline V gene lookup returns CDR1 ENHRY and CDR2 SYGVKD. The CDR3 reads CAISESRNIQYF. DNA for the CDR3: TGTGCCATCAGTGAGTCGCGGAACATTCAGTACTTC.

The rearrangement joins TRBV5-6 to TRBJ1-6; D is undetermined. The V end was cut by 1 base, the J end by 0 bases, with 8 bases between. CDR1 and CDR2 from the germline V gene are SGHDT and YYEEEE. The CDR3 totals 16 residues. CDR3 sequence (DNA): TGTGCCAGCAGCTTGTTGAGGAGCTCCTATAATTCACCCCTCCACTTT. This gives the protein CASSLLRSSYNSPLHF.

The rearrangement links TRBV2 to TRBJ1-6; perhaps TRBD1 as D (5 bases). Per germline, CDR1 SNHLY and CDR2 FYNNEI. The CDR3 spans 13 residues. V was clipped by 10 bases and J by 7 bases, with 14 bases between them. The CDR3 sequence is CANRETVNSPLHF. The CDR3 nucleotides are TGTGCCAACCGGGAGACAGTCAATTCACCCCTCCACTTT.